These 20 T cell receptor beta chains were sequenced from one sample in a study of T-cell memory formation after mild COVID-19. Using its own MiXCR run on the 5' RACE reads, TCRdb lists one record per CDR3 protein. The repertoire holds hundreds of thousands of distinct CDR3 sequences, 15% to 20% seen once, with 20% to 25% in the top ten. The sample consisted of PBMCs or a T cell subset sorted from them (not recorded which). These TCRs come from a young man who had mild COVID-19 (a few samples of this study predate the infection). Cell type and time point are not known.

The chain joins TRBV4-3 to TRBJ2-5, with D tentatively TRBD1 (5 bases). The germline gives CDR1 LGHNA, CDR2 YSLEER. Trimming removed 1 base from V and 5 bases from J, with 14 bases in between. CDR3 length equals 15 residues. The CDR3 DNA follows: TGCGCCAGCAGCCAAGGCGACAGCTTCGGGGAGACCCAGTACTTC. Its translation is CASSQGDSFGETQYF.

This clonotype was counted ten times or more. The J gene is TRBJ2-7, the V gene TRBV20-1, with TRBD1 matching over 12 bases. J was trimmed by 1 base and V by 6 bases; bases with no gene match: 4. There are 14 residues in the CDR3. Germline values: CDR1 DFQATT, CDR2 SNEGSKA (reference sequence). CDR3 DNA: TGCAGTGCGGGGGACAGGGGGCGTTCCTACGAGCAGTACTTC. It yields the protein CSAGDRGRSYEQYF.

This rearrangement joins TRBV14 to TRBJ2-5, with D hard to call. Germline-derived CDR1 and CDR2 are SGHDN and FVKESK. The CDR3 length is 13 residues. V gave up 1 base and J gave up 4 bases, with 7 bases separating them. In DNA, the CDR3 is TGTGCCAGCAGCCAAGGGCAGATAGAGACCCAGTACTTC. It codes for CASSQGQIETQYF.

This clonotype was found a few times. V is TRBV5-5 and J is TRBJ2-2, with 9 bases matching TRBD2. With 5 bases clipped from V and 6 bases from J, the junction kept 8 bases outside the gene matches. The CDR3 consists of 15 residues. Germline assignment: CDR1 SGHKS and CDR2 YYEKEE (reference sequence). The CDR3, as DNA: TGTGCCAGCAGAGCTAGCGGGACCCCCTCCGGGGAGCTGTTTTTT. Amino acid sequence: CASRASGTPSGELFF.

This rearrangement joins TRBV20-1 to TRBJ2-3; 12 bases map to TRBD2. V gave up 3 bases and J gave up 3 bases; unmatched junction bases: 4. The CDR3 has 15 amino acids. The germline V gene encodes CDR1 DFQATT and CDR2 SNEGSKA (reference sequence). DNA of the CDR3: TGCAGTGCTAGCGGACTAGCGGGGTATACAGATACGCAGTATTTT. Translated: CSASGLAGYTDTQYF.

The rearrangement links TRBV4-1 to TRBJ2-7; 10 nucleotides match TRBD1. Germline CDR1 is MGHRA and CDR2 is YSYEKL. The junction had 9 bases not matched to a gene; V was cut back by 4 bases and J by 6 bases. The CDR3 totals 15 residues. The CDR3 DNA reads TGCGCCAGCAGCCGACTGGGACAGGGGTTGGGCGAGCAGTACTTC. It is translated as CASSRLGQGLGEQYF.

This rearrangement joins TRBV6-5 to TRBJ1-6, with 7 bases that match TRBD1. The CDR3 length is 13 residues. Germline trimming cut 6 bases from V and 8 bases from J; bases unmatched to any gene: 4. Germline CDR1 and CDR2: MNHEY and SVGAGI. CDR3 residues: CASRGTDYSPLHF. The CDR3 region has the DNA TGTGCCAGCAGGGGGACAGATTATTCACCCCTCCACTTT.

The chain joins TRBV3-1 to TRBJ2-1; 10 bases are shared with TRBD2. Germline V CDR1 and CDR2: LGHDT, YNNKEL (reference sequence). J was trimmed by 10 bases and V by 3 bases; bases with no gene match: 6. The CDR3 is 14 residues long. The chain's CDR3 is CASSQSGGANEQFF. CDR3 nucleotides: TGTGCCAGCAGCCAGAGCGGGGGGGCCAACGAGCAGTTCTTC.

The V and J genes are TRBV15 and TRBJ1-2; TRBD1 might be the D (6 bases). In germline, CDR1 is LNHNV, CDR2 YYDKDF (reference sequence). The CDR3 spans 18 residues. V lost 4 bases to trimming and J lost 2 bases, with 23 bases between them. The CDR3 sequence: CATSTSDEWTVLNYGYTF. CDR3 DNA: TGTGCCACCAGCACGAGCGACGAATGGACAGTCTTAAACTATGGCTACACCTTC. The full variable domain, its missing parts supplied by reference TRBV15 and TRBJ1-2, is DAMVIQNPRYQVTQFGKPVTLSCSQTLNHNVMYWYQQKSSQAPKLLFHYYDKDFNNEADTPDNFQSRRPNTSFCFLDIRSPGLGDTAMYLCATSTSDEWTVLNYGYTFGSGTRLTVV.

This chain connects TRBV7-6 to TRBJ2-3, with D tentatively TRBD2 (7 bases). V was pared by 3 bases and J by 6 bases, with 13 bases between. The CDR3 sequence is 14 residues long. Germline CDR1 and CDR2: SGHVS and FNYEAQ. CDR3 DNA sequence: TGTGCCAGCAGCTTGACGGGGGGCGGGGATACGCAGTATTTT. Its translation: CASSLTGGGDTQYF.

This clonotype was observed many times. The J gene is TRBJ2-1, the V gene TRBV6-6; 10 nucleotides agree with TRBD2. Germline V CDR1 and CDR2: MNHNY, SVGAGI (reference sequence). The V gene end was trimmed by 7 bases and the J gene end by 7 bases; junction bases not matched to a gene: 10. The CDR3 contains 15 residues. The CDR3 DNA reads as TGTGCCAGCATAGCGGGGGGCATCGGCAGGAATGAGCAGTTCTTC. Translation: CASIAGGIGRNEQFF.

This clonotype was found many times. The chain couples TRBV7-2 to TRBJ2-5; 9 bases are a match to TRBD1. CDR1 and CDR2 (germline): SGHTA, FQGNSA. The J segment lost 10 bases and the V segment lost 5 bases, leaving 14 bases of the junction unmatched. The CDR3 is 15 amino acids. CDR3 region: CASSIPDRGRFDQYF. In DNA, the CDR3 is TGTGCCAGCAGCATCCCGGACAGGGGAAGGTTCGACCAGTACTTC. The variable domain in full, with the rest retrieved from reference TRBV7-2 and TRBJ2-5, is GAGVSQSPSNKVTEKGKDVELRCDPISGHTALYWYRQSLGQGLEFLIYFQGNSAPDKSGLPSDRFSAERTGGSVSTLTIQRTQQEDSAVYLCASSIPDRGRFDQYFGPGTRLLVL.

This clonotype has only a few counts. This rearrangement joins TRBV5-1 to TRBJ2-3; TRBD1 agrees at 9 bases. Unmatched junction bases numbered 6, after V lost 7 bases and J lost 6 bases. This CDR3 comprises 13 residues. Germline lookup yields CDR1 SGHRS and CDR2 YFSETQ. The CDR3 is CASAGQGSDTQYF. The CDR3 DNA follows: TGCGCCAGCGCGGGACAGGGCAGCGATACGCAGTATTTT.

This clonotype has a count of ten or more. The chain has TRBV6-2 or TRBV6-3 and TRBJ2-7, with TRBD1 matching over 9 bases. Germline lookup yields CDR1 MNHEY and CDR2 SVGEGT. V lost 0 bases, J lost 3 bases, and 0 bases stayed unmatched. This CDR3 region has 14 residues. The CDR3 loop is CASSYSTGGYEQYV. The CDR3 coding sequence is TGTGCCAGCAGTTACTCGACAGGGGGCTACGAGCAGTACGTC.

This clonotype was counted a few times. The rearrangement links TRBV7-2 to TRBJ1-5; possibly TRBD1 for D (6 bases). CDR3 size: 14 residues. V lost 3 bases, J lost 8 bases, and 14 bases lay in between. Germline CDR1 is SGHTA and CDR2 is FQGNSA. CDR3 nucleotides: TGTGCCAGCAGCTTCGCAGGGGCGGACGAGCCCCAGCATTTT. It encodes CASSFAGADEPQHF.

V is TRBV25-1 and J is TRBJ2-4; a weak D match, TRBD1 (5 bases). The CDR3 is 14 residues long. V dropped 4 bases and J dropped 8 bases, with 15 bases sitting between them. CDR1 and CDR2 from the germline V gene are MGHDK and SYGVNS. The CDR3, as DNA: TGTGCCAGCAGTGCCTCTGTGGGGCCGGACATTCAGTACTTC. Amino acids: CASSASVGPDIQYF.

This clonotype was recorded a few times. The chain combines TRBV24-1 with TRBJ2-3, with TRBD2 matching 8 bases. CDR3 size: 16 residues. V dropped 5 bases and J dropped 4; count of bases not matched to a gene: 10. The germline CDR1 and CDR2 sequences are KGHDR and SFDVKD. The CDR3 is CATSARSGGTPDTQYF. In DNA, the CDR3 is TGTGCCACCAGTGCCAGAAGCGGGGGTACTCCAGATACGCAGTATTTT.

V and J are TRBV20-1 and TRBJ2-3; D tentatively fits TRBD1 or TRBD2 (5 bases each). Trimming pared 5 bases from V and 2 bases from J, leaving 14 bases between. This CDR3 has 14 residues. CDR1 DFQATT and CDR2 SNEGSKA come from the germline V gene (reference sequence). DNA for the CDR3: TGCAGTGCTCCTGCCCGGGGACCCACAGATACGCAGTATTTT. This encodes CSAPARGPTDTQYF.

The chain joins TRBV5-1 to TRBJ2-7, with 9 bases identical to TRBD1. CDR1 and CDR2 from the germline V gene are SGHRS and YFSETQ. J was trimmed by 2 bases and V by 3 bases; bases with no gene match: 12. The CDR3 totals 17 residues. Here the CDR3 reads CASSSRIGTGKTYEQYF. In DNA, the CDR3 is TGCGCCAGCAGCTCCAGAATAGGGACAGGGAAAACCTACGAGCAGTACTTC. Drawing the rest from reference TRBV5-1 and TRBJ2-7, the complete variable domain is KAGVTQTPRYLIKTRGQQVTLSCSPISGHRSVSWYQQTPGQGLQFLFEYFSETQRNKGNFPGRFSGRQFSNSRSEMNVSTLELGDSALYLCASSSRIGTGKTYEQYFGPGTRLTVT.

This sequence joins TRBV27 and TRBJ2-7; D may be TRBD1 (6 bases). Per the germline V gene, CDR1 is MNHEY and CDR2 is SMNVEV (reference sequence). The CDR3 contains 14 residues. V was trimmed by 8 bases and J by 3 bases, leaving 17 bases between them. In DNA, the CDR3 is TGTGCCAGCCACCCCCTGGGGGCGGACTACGAGCAGTACTTC. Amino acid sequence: CASHPLGADYEQYF.